This record concerns one T cell receptor beta chain sequence. Its antigen is unidentified. The sample originates from a study of CD8+ T cells in alopecia areata. Across the whole study: Patients took tofacitinib for 6 to 18 months, followed by 6 drug-free months.

As for treatment: oral pan-JAK inhibitor, 5-10 mg twice daily. Using a FACSAria, the CD4+ and CD8+ T cells were sorted from the PBMCs. Study observations and caveats: On tofacitinib, scalp clonality and expanded CD8+ clones among top 100 fell significantly. Relative to normal scalp, lesional scalp, especially alopecia totalis/universalis, showed higher clonality.

Extraction and reverse transcription of RNA yielded cDNA as the sequencing template. Using immunoSEQ multiplex PCR, the repertoire was profiled, and TCRdb retains in-frame clones only, with some absent. The table shows around 97,000 clones, with over 75% occurring only once. Trimming removed 6 bases from V and 6 bases from J, with 9 bases in between. This CDR3 has 10 residues. Germline V gene sequence: CDR1 SQVTM, CDR2 ANQGSEA. This chain connects TRBV29-1 to TRBJ2-7; D remains ambiguous. The sequence came from a human donor with alopecia areata. Sequenced material: CD8+ T cells sorted from blood, taken at week 34, from a patient treated with tofacitinib. The CDR3, as DNA: TGCAGCGTGGGCGGATCCGAGCAGTACTTC. Translating it yields CSVGGSEQYF.